Following are 7 T cell receptor beta chains from one sample sequenced in a study of blood T cell repertoires in COVID-19. Clones were sequenced by immunoSEQ multiplex PCR, and TCRdb holds only the in-frame ones, with some missing. The table includes 85,000 to 120,000 clones, over 65% detected once. Sequenced: peripheral blood. The source of these receptors is a human donor in a cohort sampled during active COVID-19.

This chain uses TRBV11-2 with TRBJ2-3, with TRBD1 as a possible D gene (6 bases). Trimming cost V 1 base and J 6 bases, with 14 bases left between them. Germline loops: CDR1 SGHAT, CDR2 FQNNGV. The CDR3 totals 15 residues. The CDR3 DNA is TGTGCCAGCAGCTTAGTCGGCAGGGGCAGGGATACGCAGTATTTT. It encodes CASSLVGRGRDTQYF.

The chain links TRBV5-6 to TRBJ1-4; the match to TRBD1 covers 8 bases. The germline V gene has CDR1 SGHDT and CDR2 YYEEEE. V was clipped by 3 bases and J by 2 bases; unmatched bases: 9. The CDR3 is 17 amino acids. In nucleotides, the CDR3 is TGTGCCAGCAGCTGGGGGACAGGAGCCCTCACTAATGAAAAACTGTTTTTT. Protein product: CASSWGTGALTNEKLFF.

The chain is built from TRBV9 and TRBJ2-1, with 9 bases fitting TRBD2. Germline-derived CDR1 and CDR2 are SGDLS and YYNGEE. The trim removed 0 bases at V and 9 bases at J, leaving 4 bases unmatched. This CDR3 is built from 14 residues. The CDR3: CASSVGGGAGEQFF. DNA for the CDR3: TGTGCCAGCAGCGTAGGCGGGGGGGCCGGTGAGCAGTTCTTC.

This chain uses TRBV4-2 with TRBJ2-1, with a weak D call TRBD2 (6 bases). Germline assignment: CDR1 LGHNA and CDR2 YNFKEQ. This CDR3 is built from 14 residues. V lost 0 bases to trimming and J lost 7 bases, with 10 bases between them. CDR3 region: CASSQELGRNEQFF. In DNA form, the CDR3 reads TGTGCCAGCAGCCAAGAGTTGGGGAGGAATGAGCAGTTCTTC.

The chain links TRBV7-9 to TRBJ2-6, with 7 bases aligning to TRBD1. Germline V gives CDR1 SEHNR, CDR2 FQNEAQ (reference sequence). This CDR3 is built from 17 residues. Unmatched junction bases numbered 9, after V lost 7 bases and J lost 0 bases. CDR3 bases: TGTGCCAGCACTCCGGACAGGTTCAGCTCTGGGGCCAACGTCCTGACTTTC. It encodes CASTPDRFSSGANVLTF. Complete variable domain (other parts from reference TRBV7-9 and TRBJ2-6): DTGVSQNPRHKITKRGQNVTFRCDPISEHNRLYWYRQTLGQGPEFLTYFQNEAQLEKSRLLSDRFSAERPKGSFSTLEIQRTEQGDSAMYLCASTPDRFSSGANVLTFGAGSRLTVL.

This sequence joins TRBV28 and TRBJ1-1; a weak D match, TRBD1 (6 bases). Germline CDR1 MDHEN, CDR2 SYDVKM. The CDR3 runs 15 residues. V gave up 3 bases and J gave up 5 bases, with 16 bases separating them. The CDR3 region is CASSLGAAGGTEAFF. The CDR3, as DNA: TGTGCCAGCAGTTTGGGGGCGGCCGGAGGAACTGAAGCTTTCTTT.

This chain uses TRBV9 with TRBJ2-3, with 8 bases lining up with TRBD2. The CDR3 sequence is 14 residues long. V was clipped by 7 bases and J by 7 bases; unmatched bases: 11. The germline V gene has CDR1 SGDLS and CDR2 YYNGEE. CDR3 in amino acids: CASESGGGGYTQYF. The DNA for the CDR3 is TGTGCCAGCGAGAGCGGGGGTGGGGGATATACGCAGTATTTT.